The sequence of this T cell receptor beta chain was determined in a study of T cell responses to AZD1222 COVID-19 vaccine. At the level of the study: Whether given at about 4 or about 12 weeks, second doses were pooled.

A word on this clone: The antigen is unknown.

Sequenced by immunoSEQ multiplex PCR; TCRdb stores in-frame clones only, minus some. The data show 95,000 to 150,000 clones, about 91% seen once. The CDR3 sequence is 14 residues long. Germline assignment: CDR1 MDHEN and CDR2 SYDVKM. Trimming removed 1 base at V and 6 bases at J, with 10 bases between. Regarding the study as a whole: Of spike-specific TCRs, nearly half reportedly target regions left unmutated in variants. Only a handful of AZD1222 recipients were seropositive at baseline. Donors skewed white British and female; clonal diversity was possibly underestimated.

This material consisted of peripheral blood, taken on day 0 of AZD1222 vaccination. The chain recombines TRBV28 with TRBJ1-5; D might be TRBD1 (5 bases). This TCR derives from an adult in good health. The CDR3 DNA is TGTGCCAGCAGTTTATTTGGGCAGGGTCAGCCCCAGCATTTT. Protein sequence: CASSLFGQGQPQHF.